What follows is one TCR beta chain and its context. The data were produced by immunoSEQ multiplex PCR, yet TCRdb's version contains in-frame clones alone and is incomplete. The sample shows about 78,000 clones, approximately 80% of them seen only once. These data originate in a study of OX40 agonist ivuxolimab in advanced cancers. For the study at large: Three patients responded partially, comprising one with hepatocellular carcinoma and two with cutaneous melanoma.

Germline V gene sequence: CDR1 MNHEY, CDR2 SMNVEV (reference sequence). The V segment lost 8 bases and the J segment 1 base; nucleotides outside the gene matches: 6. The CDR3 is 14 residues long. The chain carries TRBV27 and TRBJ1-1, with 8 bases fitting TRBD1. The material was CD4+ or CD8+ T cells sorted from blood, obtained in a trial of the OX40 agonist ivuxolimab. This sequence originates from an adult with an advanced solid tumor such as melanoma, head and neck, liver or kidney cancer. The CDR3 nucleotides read TGTGCCAGCCCAGCCGGACAGGGGAACACTGAAGCTTTCTTT. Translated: CASPAGQGNTEAFF.